This passage covers 20 T cell receptor beta chains from one sample sequenced in a study of monozygotic twins with inflammatory bowel disease. Following a re-call of the 5' RACE reads, TCRdb has one entry per CDR3 protein and lacks DNA. The sample has around 210,000 distinct CDR3 sequences; the top ten hold roughly 7.1%. What was sequenced was blood. The receptor set was obtained from a human donor with ulcerative colitis or Crohn's disease, or a healthy co-twin of an affected twin (not recorded which).

The chain carries TRBV7-2 and TRBJ2-1; the D gene TCRdb calls, TRBD2, cannot be checked with no DNA. The CDR3 runs to 19 residues. Germline CDR1 SGHTA, CDR2 FQGNSA. The CDR3 spells CASSLAFGLAGRVYNEQFF.

The chain uses TRBV10-3 and TRBJ2-5. CDR1 and CDR2 from the germline V gene are ENHRY and SYGVKD. The CDR3 has 11 residues. CDR3 protein: CAIKGGETQYF.

The genes are TRBV3-1 and TRBJ1-2; the TCRdb D gene call, TRBD1, has no DNA to confirm it. Germline V gene sequence: CDR1 LGHDT, CDR2 YNNKEL (reference sequence). The CDR3 consists of 14 residues. Here the CDR3 reads CASSYGQGIYGYTF.

This CDR3 is CASSETVRGPYEQYF. The chain couples TRBV2 to TRBJ2-7; TCRdb names TRBD1, which stays unverified in the absence of DNA. The CDR3 runs 15 residues. The germline V gene has CDR1 SNHLY and CDR2 FYNNEI.

The chain carries TRBV10-3 and TRBJ2-1; TCRdb lists TRBD1, though no DNA is available to test this call. This CDR3 region has 17 residues. Germline CDR1 ENHRY, CDR2 SYGVKD. The CDR3 sequence is CAISDRLAGEGYNEQFF.

The J gene is TRBJ2-1, the V gene TRBV4-3; TCRdb indicates TRBD2, and absent DNA this call remains unverified. Germline CDR1 and CDR2: LGHNA and YSLEER. The CDR3 totals 20 residues. The CDR3 sequence: CASSQTIAGGPGKIYNEQFF.

This chain joins TRBV7-6 and TRBJ2-7; the TCRdb call, TRBD2, lacks DNA for checking. From germline, CDR1 is SGHVS and CDR2 FNYEAQ. The CDR3 has 15 residues. The CDR3 loop reads CASSPGPNSPYEQYF.

The chain employs TRBV5-1 and TRBJ2-1; checking the TCRdb D call of TRBD1 is not possible without DNA. This CDR3 has 15 residues. Germline CDR1 reads SGHRS; CDR2 reads YFSETQ. The CDR3 here is CASSLWGTDYNEQFF.

This chain uses TRBV5-1 with TRBJ2-3; checking the TCRdb D call of TRBD2 is not possible without DNA. CDR3 length: 15 amino acids. The V gene's germline CDR1 is SGHRS and CDR2 YFSETQ. The CDR3 spells CASSLRGPGTDTQYF.

The chain links TRBV7-2 to TRBJ2-3; the D call from TCRdb, TRBD2, cannot be confirmed without DNA. This CDR3 contains 15 residues. CDR1 and CDR2 from the germline V gene are SGHTA and FQGNSA. CDR3 amino acids: CASSSPGLGRDTQYF.

This chain uses TRBV7-9 with TRBJ1-1. Looked up from germline, CDR1 is SEHNR and CDR2 is FQNEAQ (reference sequence). The CDR3 consists of 16 residues. CDR3 sequence: CASSPRGGSMNTEAFF.

The J gene is TRBJ2-7, the V gene TRBV30; checking the TCRdb D call of TRBD1 is not possible without DNA. Germline V gene data show CDR1 as GTSNPN and CDR2 as SVGIG (reference sequence). This CDR3 is built from 12 residues. The chain's CDR3 is CAWDRGRYEQYF.

This chain links TRBV6-2 or TRBV6-3 with TRBJ1-5. CDR1 and CDR2 (germline): MNHEY, SVGEGT. The CDR3 has 17 amino acids. CDR3 protein: CASSYSAGIGSGQPQHF.

V gene TRBV18 combines with J gene TRBJ2-7; TCRdb selects TRBD1, and the lack of DNA leaves this call unchecked. Germline loops: CDR1 KGHSH, CDR2 LQKENI. The CDR3 contains 13 residues. The CDR3 loop reads CASSPSQGYEQYF.

CDR3 loop: CASSQGGEGGSQFF. The V call is TRBV3-1, the J call TRBJ2-1; TCRdb's assignment of TRBD1 cannot be checked, as there is no DNA. Germline values: CDR1 LGHDT, CDR2 YNNKEL (reference sequence). The CDR3 covers 14 residues.

The genes are TRBV18 and TRBJ2-1; the TRBD2 assignment by TCRdb is unverifiable without DNA. The CDR3 runs 21 residues. Germline V gene data show CDR1 as KGHSH and CDR2 as LQKENI. CDR3 sequence: CASSPLSELAAYFISYNEQFF. The variable domain in full, completed from reference TRBV18 and TRBJ2-1, reads NAGVMQNPRHLVRRRGQEARLRCSPMKGHSHVYWYRQLPEEGLKFMVYLQKENIIDESGMPKERFSAEFPKEGPSILRIQQVVRGDSAAYFCASSPLSELAAYFISYNEQFFGPGTRLTVL.

V usage is TRBV20-1 and J usage is TRBJ1-2; the TCRdb D gene call, TRBD1, has no DNA to confirm it. The CDR3 loop spans 14 amino acids. Germline CDR1 DFQATT, CDR2 SNEGSKA (reference sequence). The CDR3 loop is CSASPGGGYYGYTF.

The rearrangement links TRBV24-1 to TRBJ2-5. The V gene's germline CDR1 is KGHDR and CDR2 SFDVKD. CDR3 length equals 12 residues. Here the CDR3 reads CATSDIGQTQYF.

This rearrangement joins TRBV5-1 to TRBJ1-2; without DNA, the TCRdb call of TRBD1 cannot be checked. Germline V gene lookup returns CDR1 SGHRS and CDR2 YFSETQ. CDR3 length: 15 residues. This CDR3 is CASSLAPPDRDGYTF.

The rearrangement uses TRBV5-1 and TRBJ1-2; checking the TCRdb D call of TRBD1 is not possible without DNA. CDR1 SGHRS and CDR2 YFSETQ come from the germline V gene. CDR3 length: 16 amino acids. The CDR3 is CASSPGQGAKSYGYTF.